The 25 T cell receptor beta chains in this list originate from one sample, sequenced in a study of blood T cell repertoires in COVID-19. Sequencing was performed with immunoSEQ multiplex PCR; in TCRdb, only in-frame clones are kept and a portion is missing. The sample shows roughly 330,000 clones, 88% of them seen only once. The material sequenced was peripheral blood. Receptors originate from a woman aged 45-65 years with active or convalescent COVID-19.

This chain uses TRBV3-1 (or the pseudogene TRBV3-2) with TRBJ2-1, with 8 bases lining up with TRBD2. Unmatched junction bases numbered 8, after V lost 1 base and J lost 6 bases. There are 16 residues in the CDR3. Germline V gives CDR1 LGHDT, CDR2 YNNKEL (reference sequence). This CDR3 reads CASSQGRGTRTNEQFF. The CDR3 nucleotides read TGTGCCAGCAGCCAAGGACGGGGGACTAGAACCAATGAGCAGTTCTTC.

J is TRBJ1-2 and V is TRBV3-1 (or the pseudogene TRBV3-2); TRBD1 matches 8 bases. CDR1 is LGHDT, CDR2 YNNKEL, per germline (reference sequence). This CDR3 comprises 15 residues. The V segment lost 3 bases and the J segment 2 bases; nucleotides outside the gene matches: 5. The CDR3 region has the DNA TGTGCCAGCAGCCAGGGGCAGGGGGCCAACTATGGCTACACCTTC. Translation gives CASSQGQGANYGYTF.

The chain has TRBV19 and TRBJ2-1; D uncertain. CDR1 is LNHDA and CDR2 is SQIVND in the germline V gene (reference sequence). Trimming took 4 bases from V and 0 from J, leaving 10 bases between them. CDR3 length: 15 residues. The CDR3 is CASSTSMSSYNEQFF. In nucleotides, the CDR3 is TGTGCCAGTAGTACCTCTATGAGCTCCTACAATGAGCAGTTCTTC.

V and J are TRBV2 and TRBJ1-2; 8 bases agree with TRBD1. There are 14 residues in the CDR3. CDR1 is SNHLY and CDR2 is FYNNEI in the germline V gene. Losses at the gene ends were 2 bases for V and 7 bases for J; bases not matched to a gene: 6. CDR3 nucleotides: TGTGCCAGCAGTGAACTTACAGGGGGTAGTGGCTACACCTTC. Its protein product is CASSELTGGSGYTF.

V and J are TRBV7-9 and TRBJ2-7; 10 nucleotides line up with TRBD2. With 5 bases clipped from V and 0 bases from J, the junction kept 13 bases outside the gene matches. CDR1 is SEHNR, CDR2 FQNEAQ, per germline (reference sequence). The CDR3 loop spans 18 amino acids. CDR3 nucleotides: TGTGCCAGCAGCCTCTGGACTAGCGGCAACCGATTCTCCTACGAGCAGTACTTC. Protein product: CASSLWTSGNRFSYEQYF.

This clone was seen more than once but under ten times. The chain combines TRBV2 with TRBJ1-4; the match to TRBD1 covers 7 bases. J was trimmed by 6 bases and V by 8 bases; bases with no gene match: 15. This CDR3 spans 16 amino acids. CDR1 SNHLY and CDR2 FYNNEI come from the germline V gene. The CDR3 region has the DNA TGTGCCAGCGCCAGCTCCAAGGGGGCGTTGTATGAAAAACTGTTTTTT. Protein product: CASASSKGALYEKLFF.

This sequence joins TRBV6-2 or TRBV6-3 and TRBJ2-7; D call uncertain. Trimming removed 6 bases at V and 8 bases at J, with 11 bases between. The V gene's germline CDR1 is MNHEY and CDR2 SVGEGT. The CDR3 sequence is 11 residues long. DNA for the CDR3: TGTGCCAGCAGCTCCGGTAATAAGCAGTACTTC. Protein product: CASSSGNKQYF.

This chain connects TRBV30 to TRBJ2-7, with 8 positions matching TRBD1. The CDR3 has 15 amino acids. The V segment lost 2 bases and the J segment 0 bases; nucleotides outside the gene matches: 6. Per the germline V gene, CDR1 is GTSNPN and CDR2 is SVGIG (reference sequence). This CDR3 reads CAWSTGGTGSYEQYF. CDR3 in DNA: TGTGCCTGGAGTACAGGGGGGACAGGCTCCTACGAGCAGTACTTC.

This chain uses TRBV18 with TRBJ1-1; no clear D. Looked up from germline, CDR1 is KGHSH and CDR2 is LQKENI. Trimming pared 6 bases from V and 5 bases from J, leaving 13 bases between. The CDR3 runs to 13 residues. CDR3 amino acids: CASSPNLETEAFF. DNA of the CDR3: TGTGCCAGCTCTCCCAATCTTGAGACTGAAGCTTTCTTT.

The CDR3, as DNA: TGTGCCAGCAGTTACTCGACGACCCGAGGGAATCAGCCCCAGCATTTT. The encoded protein is CASSYSTTRGNQPQHF. V usage is TRBV6-6 and J usage is TRBJ1-5; no clear D gene. This CDR3 has 16 residues. Germline-derived CDR1 and CDR2 are MNHNY and SVGAGI (reference sequence). Trimming took off 0 bases at V and 4 bases at J, with 13 bases between the two ends.

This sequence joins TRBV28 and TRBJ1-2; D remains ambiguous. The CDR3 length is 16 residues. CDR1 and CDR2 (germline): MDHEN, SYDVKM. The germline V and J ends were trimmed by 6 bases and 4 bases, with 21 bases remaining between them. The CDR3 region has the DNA TGTGCCAGCAGGCCGAGGAAAAGGAAAATAGTCTATGGCTACACCTTC. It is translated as CASRPRKRKIVYGYTF.

In DNA, the CDR3 is TGTGCCAGCAGCCCCGAGGCCAACAGGGACGCTACGCAGTATTTT. It is translated as CASSPEANRDATQYF. The chain uses TRBV3-1 (or the pseudogene TRBV3-2) and TRBJ2-3; perhaps TRBD1 as D (6 bases). The ends were cut back, 4 bases at V and 8 bases at J, with 19 bases in the middle. This CDR3 comprises 15 residues. Per the germline V gene, CDR1 is LGHDT and CDR2 is YNNKEL (reference sequence).

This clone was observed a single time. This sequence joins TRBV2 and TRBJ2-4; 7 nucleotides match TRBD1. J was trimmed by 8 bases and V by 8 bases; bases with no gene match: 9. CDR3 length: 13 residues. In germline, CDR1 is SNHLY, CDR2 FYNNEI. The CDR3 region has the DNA TGTGCCAGCTGCCTCGACAGGGATCACATTCAGTACTTC. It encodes CASCLDRDHIQYF.

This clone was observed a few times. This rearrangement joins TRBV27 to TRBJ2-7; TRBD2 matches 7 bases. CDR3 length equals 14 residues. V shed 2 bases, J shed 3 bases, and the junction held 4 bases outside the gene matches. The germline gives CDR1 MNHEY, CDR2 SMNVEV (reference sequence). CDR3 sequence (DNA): TGTGCCAGCAGTTTAGAAGCGGGGTTCTACGAGCAGTACTTC. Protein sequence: CASSLEAGFYEQYF.

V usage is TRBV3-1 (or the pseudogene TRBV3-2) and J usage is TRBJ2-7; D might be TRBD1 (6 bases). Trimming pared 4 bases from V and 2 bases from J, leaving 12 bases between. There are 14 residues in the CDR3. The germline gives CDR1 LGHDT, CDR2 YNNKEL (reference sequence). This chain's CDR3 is CASSRGQGPYEQYF. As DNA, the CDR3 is TGTGCCAGCAGCCGGGGGCAGGGGCCCTACGAGCAGTACTTC.

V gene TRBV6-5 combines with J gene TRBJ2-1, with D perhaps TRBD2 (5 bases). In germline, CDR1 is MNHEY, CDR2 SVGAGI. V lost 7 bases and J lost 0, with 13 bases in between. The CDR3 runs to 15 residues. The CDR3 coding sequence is TGTGCCAGCACCGAGCTAGCTTACTCCTACAATGAGCAGTTCTTC. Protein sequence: CASTELAYSYNEQFF.

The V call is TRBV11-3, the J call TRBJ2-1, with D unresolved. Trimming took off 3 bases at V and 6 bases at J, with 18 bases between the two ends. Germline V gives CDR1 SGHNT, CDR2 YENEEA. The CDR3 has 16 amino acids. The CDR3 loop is CASSFSSRGPRNEQFF. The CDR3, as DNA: TGTGCCAGCAGCTTTTCCAGCCGTGGGCCCCGCAATGAGCAGTTCTTC.

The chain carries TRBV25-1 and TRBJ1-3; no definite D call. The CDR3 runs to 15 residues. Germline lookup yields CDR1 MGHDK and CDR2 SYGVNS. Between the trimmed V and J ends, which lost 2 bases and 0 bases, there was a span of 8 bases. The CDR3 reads CASSEVGVSGNTIYF. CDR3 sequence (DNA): TGTGCCAGCAGTGAAGTGGGAGTCTCTGGAAACACCATATATTTT. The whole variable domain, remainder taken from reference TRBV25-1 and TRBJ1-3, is EADIYQTPRYLVIGTGKKITLECSQTMGHDKMYWYQQDPGMELHLIHYSYGVNSTEKGDLSSESTVSRIRTEHFPLTLESARPSHTSQYLCASSEVGVSGNTIYFGEGSWLTVV.

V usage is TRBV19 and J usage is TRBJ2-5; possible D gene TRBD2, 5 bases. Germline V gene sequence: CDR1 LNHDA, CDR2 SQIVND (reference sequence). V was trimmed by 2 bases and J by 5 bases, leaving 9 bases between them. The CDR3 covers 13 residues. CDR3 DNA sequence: TGTGCCAGTAGTATAAGAGGGAAGGAGACCCAGTACTTC. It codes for CASSIRGKETQYF.

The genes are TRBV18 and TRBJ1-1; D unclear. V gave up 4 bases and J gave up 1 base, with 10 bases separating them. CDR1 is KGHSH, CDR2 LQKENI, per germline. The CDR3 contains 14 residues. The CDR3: CASSQSSGNTEAFF. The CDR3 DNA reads TGTGCCAGCTCACAATCGTCGGGGAACACTGAAGCTTTCTTT.

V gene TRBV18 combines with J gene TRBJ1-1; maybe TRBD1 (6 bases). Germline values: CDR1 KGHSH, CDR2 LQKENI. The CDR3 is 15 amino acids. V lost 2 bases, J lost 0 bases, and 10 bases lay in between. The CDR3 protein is CASSPRTEMNTEAFF. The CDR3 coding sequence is TGTGCCAGCTCACCAAGGACAGAAATGAACACTGAAGCTTTCTTT.

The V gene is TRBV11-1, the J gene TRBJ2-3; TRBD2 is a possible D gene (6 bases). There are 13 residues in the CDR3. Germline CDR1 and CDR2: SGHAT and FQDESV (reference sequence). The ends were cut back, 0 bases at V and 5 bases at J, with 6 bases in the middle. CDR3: CASSLAGLDTQYF. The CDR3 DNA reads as TGTGCCAGCAGCTTAGCGGGACTAGATACGCAGTATTTT.

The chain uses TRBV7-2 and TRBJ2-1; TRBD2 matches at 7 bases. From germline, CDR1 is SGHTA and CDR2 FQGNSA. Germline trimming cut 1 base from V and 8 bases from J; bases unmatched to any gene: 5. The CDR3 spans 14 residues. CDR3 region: CASSLGTRFDEQFF. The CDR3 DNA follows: TGTGCCAGCAGCTTAGGGACTAGGTTCGATGAGCAGTTCTTC.

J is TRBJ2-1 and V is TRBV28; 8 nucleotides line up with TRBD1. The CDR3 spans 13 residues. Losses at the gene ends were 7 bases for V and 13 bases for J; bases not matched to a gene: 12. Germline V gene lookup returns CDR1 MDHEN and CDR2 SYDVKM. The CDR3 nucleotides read TGTGCCAGCACCCCCGAGGACAGGGTTGGACAGTTCTTC. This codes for CASTPEDRVGQFF.

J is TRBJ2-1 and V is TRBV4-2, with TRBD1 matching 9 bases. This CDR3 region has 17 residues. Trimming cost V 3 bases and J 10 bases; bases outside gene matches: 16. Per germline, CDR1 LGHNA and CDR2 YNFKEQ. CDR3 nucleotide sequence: TGTGCCAGCAGCCATTGGGGGGGACAGGGAGAAAGCTGGGAGCAGTTCTTC. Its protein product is CASSHWGGQGESWEQFF.